This TCR beta chain was sequenced for a study of identical twins (dated by TCRdb to 2015 to 2016). Notes on the research overall: To test whether fetal clonotypes persist, the study used deep sequencing on TCR alpha and beta repertoires from monozygotic twins, unrelated adults of various ages, and cord blood. To rule out contamination, replicate twin experiments were performed at different times with different library preparation protocols. Results the study describes overall, beyond this receptor: Because the same donors could not be followed over many years, the conclusions depended on cross-sectional statistical analysis. Excess twin sharing in beta out-of-frame sequences was weaker because fewer shared sequences lowered the signal-to-noise ratio. Zero-insertion analyses could be partly confounded by invariant T cells such as MAIT and iNKT, although diverse VJ usage argued against such confounding for most clonotypes. Abundant cord blood beta clonotypes had fewer insertions, young adult naive repertoires showed a similar but weaker trend, and memory repertoires showed no such trend. Recombination models systematically underestimated out-of-frame TCR alpha sharing in monozygotic twins but agreed with sharing between unrelated individuals. Compared with coincidental sharing between unrelated individuals, an excess of low generation-probability sequences was observed among out-of-frame TCR alpha sequences shared between twins.

This clonotype has ten or more counts. Which antigen it targets is not known. The junction differs from germline at one of its ends, possibly a read error. Every donor in the study was a healthy Caucasian. The twin cohort comprised three pairs of female monozygotic twins, all aged roughly 18 to 30 years. CD4+ and CD8+ T cell populations were isolated with positive isolation kits from Invitrogen. Receptor libraries were prepared by 5' RACE. Instrument used: Illumina HiSeq 2000. Template switching introduced a universal primer binding site; the final cDNA contained a unique molecular identifier, enabling accurate counting of TCR cDNA molecules. Specific primers in the conserved constant-segment region were used to synthesize first-strand cDNA for the TCR alpha and beta chains. To control for contamination, every cDNA library carried two barcodes: a SMART-Mk sample barcode plus Illumina barcodes. Two successive PCR steps introduced TruSeq adapter sequences along with Illumina sample barcodes. The TCR alpha and beta cDNA libraries were sequenced on the Illumina HiSeq platform using custom primers. As for how the authors treated the data: MiGEC processed the raw reads to extract unique molecular identifiers, while MiXCR was used to determine the CDR3 positions. Recombination models were inferred per individual with the repgenHMM and IGoR tools using an EM algorithm. The tcR package in R was used for shared clonotype analysis, with sharing normalized by the product of cloneset sizes. Out-of-frame nonproductive sequences were analyzed to study raw recombination free of thymic and clonal selection effects. TCRdb took the public reads, trimmed them with fastp at Q25, ran MiXCR for clone calling and kept in-frame beta chains. Entries that share a CDR3 protein sequence are merged under the most common genes and DNA. TCRdb, not the authors, supplied the V and J calls. In this sample the table shows under 300,000 distinct CDR3 sequences, approximately 8.6% of which occur a single time. Less than 4% of the sample lies in the top ten.

This same sample was also taken into another study, of yellow fever vaccine responses in identical twins. Per the second study: The T cell response to vaccination in identical twins was reported by the authors to appear partly convergent and partly personalized. In identical twins, the study followed T cell clones that responded to the vaccine with precision.

The sample comprised CD8+ T cells sorted from blood. The sequence derives from a woman in her late teens or twenties in good health.

The CDR3 in this case is CASSLGQGNEQFF. The nucleotide sequence reads TGCGCCAGCAGCTTAGGACAGGGCAATGAGCAGTTCTTC. The chain is assembled from TRBV11-2 and TRBJ2-1; 8 bases in the middle match TRBD1. CDR1 and CDR2 are drawn from the germline V gene: SGHAT, FQNNGV. From the cysteine through the phenylalanine, the CDR3 covers 13 amino acids. Here the CDR3 DNA is all that survives: 39 bases in frame from base 1.